The sequence of this TCR beta chain was determined in a study of neoadjuvant nivolumab and ipilimumab in lung cancer. Findings of the study overall: Pretherapy blood TCR richness correlated positively with resected tumor richness.

The CDR3 has 14 residues. CDR1 and CDR2 (germline): MNHEY, SVGAGI. The trim removed 8 bases at V and 5 bases at J, leaving 11 bases unmatched. Repertoires were generated with immunoSEQ multiplex PCR, while TCRdb's copy carries only in-frame clones and drops some. The table lists tens of thousands of clones, 82% of them singletons, with 20% to 25% in the top ten. Concerning this clone itself: Its target is unknown.

The sample in question was peripheral blood, obtained before neoadjuvant nivolumab, alone or with ipilimumab. The chain couples TRBV6-5 to TRBJ2-5; 7 bases match TRBD2. This TCR was recovered from an adult with non-small cell lung cancer. In DNA, the CDR3 is TGTGCCAGCGGACCCTTAGCGGGTTGGGAGACCCAGTACTTC. Protein sequence: CASGPLAGWETQYF.